Below are 10 T cell receptor beta chains sequenced from a single sample in a study of Ad26.COV2.S vaccination and SARS-CoV-2 variants. The method was immunoSEQ multiplex PCR; TCRdb's version includes in-frame clones alone and lacks a portion of them. The data contain about 180,000 clones, roughly 89% of them seen just once; the ten biggest clones take up 5% to 6.5%. Sequences were derived from peripheral blood, sampled after recovery from COVID-19. Source of these receptors: a human donor who had recovered from COVID-19.

The chain couples TRBV28 to TRBJ1-2, with D possibly being TRBD1 (5 bases). CDR3 length equals 13 residues. V was shortened by 6 bases and J by 8 bases, with 16 bases between the two germline ends. Per the germline V gene, CDR1 is MDHEN and CDR2 is SYDVKM. CDR3 DNA: TGTGCCAGCAGCACCGGGACCGTGGGCGGCTACACCTTC. Its protein product is CASSTGTVGGYTF.

This sequence joins TRBV3-1 (or the pseudogene TRBV3-2) and TRBJ1-6; D is uncertain. The CDR3 loop spans 14 amino acids. Germline V gives CDR1 LGHDT, CDR2 YNNKEL (reference sequence). Trimming stripped 4 bases from V and 10 bases from J, with 14 bases between. In DNA form, the CDR3 reads TGTGCCAGCAGCCCCCGCGGGTCGTACTCACCCCTCCACTTT. This codes for CASSPRGSYSPLHF.

V gene TRBV15 combines with J gene TRBJ2-7, with 8 bases identical to TRBD1. Germline CDR1 is LNHNV and CDR2 is YYDKDF (reference sequence). The V segment lost 1 base and the J segment 6 bases; nucleotides outside the gene matches: 5. This CDR3 has 14 amino acids. The CDR3 reads CATSRVGQVGEQYF. The CDR3 DNA is TGTGCCACCAGCAGAGTGGGACAGGTTGGCGAGCAGTACTTC. Drawing the rest from reference TRBV15 and TRBJ2-7, the complete variable domain is DAMVIQNPRYQVTQFGKPVTLSCSQTLNHNVMYWYQQKSSQAPKLLFHYYDKDFNNEADTPDNFQSRRPNTSFCFLDIRSPGLGDTAMYLCATSRVGQVGEQYFGPGTRLTVT.

The chain links TRBV21-1 to TRBJ2-7. TRBV21-1 counts as a pseudogene. The CDR3 runs to 13 residues. CDR3 sequence reads: CASSKEATATQYF. The DNA of the CDR3 is TGTGCCAGCAGCAAAGAAGCCACAGCGACGCAGTACTTC.

CDR3 protein: CASSRIGFLSTDTQYF. The CDR3 DNA reads as TGTGCCAGCTCACGGATCGGGTTCCTAAGCACAGATACGCAGTATTTT. The chain is built from TRBV18 and TRBJ2-3, with D unclear. The CDR3 extends over 16 amino acids. CDR1 is KGHSH, CDR2 LQKENI, per germline. The V end lost 4 bases, the J end lost 0 bases, and 14 bases lay between the germline ends.

CDR3: CASSLEGRRIAPYEQYF. In DNA form, the CDR3 reads TGTGCCAGCAGCTTAGAAGGTCGCAGGATCGCGCCTTACGAGCAGTACTTC. This rearrangement joins TRBV7-9 to TRBJ2-7; D ambiguous. This CDR3 comprises 17 residues. The V gene lost 1 base and the J gene lost 4 bases, with 20 bases spanning the gap. The germline V gene has CDR1 SEHNR and CDR2 FQNEAQ (reference sequence).

The chain combines TRBV5-4 with TRBJ1-2, with D possibly TRBD1 on 6 matching bases. The V end lost 2 bases, the J end lost 1 base, and 12 bases lay between the germline ends. The CDR3 is 15 amino acids. From germline, CDR1 is SGHNT and CDR2 YYREEE (reference sequence). The CDR3 sequence: CASSFGQPDNYGYTF. CDR3 nucleotide sequence: TGTGCCAGCAGCTTTGGACAGCCAGATAACTATGGCTACACCTTC.

The chain uses TRBV10-3 and TRBJ1-5, with a weak D call TRBD1 (6 bases). V lost 4 bases and J 7 bases, leaving 11 bases between the germline ends. This CDR3 is built from 13 residues. Looked up from germline, CDR1 is ENHRY and CDR2 is SYGVKD. The CDR3 loop reads CAISGGAEQPQHF. CDR3 DNA sequence: TGTGCCATCAGTGGGGGGGCCGAGCAGCCCCAGCATTTT.

The DNA for the CDR3 is TGCGCCAGCAGGGTAGGGACAGGGGGTTCTGGGGCCAACGTCCTGACTTTC. Its translation is CASRVGTGGSGANVLTF. V and J are TRBV5-1 and TRBJ2-6; 11 bases map to TRBD1. The germline V gene has CDR1 SGHRS and CDR2 YFSETQ. V trimming: 5 bases; J trimming: 1 base; junction bases outside the gene matches: 5. The CDR3 is 17 amino acids.

This clone was detected only a few times. The V gene is TRBV5-1, the J gene TRBJ2-7, with D perhaps TRBD1 (7 bases). Germline V gene lookup returns CDR1 SGHRS and CDR2 YFSETQ. This CDR3 is 13 amino acids long. V was shortened by 4 bases and J by 6 bases, with 14 bases between the two germline ends. CDR3 sequence reads: CASSQGGTGEQYF. The CDR3 DNA is TGCGCCAGCAGCCAGGGGGGAACTGGCGAGCAGTACTTC.